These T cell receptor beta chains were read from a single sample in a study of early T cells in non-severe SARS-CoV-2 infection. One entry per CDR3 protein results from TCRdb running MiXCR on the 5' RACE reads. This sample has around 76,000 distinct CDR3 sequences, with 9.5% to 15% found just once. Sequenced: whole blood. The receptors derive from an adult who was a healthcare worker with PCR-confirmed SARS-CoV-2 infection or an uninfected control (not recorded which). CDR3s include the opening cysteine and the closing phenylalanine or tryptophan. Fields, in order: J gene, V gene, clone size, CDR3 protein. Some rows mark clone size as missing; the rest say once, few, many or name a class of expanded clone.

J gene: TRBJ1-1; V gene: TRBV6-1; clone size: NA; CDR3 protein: CASRLQASNTEAFF
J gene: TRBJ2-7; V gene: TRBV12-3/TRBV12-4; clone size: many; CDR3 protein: CASRGLSSYEQYF
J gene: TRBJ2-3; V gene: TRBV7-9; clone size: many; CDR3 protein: CASSLGQEAPDTQYF
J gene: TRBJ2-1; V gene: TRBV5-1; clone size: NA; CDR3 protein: CASSLGVAGYNEQFF
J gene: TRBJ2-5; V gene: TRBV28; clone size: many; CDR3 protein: CASSFPLEGETQYF
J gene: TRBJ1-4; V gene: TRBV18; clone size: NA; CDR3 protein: CASSPRTTGGTTNEKLFF
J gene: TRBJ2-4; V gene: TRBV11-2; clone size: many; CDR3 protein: CASSSRMAGREGNIQYF
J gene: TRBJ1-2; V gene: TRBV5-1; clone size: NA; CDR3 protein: CASSRGDGYGYTF
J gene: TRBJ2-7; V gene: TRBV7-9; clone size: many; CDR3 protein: CASSSTGTSGRPYEQYF
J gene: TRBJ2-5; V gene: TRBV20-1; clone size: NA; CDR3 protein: CSARAPAGAGETQYF
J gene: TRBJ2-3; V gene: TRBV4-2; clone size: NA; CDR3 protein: CASSTVGNTQYF
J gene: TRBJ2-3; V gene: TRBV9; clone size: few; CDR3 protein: CASTVAGVRTDTQYF
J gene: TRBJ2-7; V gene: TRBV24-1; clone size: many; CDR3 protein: CATSFARGGEQYF
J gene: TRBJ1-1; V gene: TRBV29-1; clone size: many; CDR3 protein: CSVEGDRGLTEAFF
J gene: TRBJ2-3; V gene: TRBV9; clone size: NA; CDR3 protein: CASSPGLAVGADTQYF
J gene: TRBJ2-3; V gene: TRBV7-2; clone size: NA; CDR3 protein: CASSLVGTSPYF
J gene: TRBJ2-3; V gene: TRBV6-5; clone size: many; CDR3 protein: CASSYSQREGQDTQYF
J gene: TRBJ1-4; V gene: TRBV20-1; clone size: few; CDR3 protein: CSAREDREKLFF
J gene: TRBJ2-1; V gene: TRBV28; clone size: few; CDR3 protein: CASSLSGGRAPNEQFF
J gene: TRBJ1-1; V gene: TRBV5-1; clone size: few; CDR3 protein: CASSLAAGVNTEAFF
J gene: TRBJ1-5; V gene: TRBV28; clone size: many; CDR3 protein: CASSLSQGLSNQPQHF
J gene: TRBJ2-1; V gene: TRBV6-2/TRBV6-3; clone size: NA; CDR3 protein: CASKLRNNEQFF
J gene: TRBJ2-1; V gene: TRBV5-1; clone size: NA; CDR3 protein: CASSLGGASDYNEQFF
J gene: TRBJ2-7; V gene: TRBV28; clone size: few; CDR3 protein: CASSHQSSPYEQYF
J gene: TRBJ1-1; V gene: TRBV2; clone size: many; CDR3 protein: CATHREANTEAFF
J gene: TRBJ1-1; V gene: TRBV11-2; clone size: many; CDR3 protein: CASSLEWGRSNTEAFF
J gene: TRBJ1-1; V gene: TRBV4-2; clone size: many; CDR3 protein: CASSQDTGKQREAFF
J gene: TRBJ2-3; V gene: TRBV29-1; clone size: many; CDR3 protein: CSVETNPSTDTQYF
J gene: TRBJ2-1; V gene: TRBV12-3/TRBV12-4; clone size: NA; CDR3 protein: CASGRETVAVGQFF